The sequence of this T cell receptor (beta chain) was determined in a study of blood T cell repertoires in COVID-19. Study-level information: Samples representing acute and convalescent COVID-19 were sourced from the United States, Italy and Spain. Nucleic acid was either cDNA or gDNA, and it came from T cells, B-cell-depleted T cells, or PBMCs.

CDR3 size: 13 residues. V was cut by 4 bases and J by 3 bases, with 9 bases left in between. From germline, CDR1 is SNHLY and CDR2 FYNNEI. Measured with immunoSEQ multiplex PCR; TCRdb has only the in-frame clones, and not every one. The sample lists under 95,000 clones, about 85% occurring once. The receptor's source is a woman aged 80 or over with COVID-19, enrolled during active disease. This sequence joins TRBV2 and TRBJ1-2; a possible D gene is TRBD1 (6 bases). The sequenced sample was peripheral blood. CDR3 coding DNA: TGTGCCAGCAGTGTATGGGGGCACTATGGCTACACCTTC. Translation gives CASSVWGHYGYTF.